The next 21 T cell receptor beta chains were all read from a single sample in a study of T cell responses to AZD1222 COVID-19 vaccine. Libraries were prepared by immunoSEQ multiplex PCR; TCRdb keeps only in-frame clonotypes and omits some of them. The data contain about 120,000 clones, 93% of them singletons. This specimen was peripheral blood, taken 28 days after the second AZD1222 dose. Receptor source: an adult who received the AZD1222 COVID-19 vaccine.

This clone was observed a handful of times. This chain connects TRBV3-1 (or the pseudogene TRBV3-2) to TRBJ2-5; 9 nucleotides align to TRBD2. Germline CDR1 is LGHDT and CDR2 is YNNKEL (reference sequence). The CDR3 spans 15 residues. V was pared by 4 bases and J by 5 bases, with 8 bases of the junction left unmatched. The DNA for the CDR3 is TGTGCCAGCAGCCCCCCGGGACTAGCAGGGGAGACCCAGTACTTC. Amino acids: CASSPPGLAGETQYF.

This rearrangement joins TRBV12-3 or TRBV12-4 to TRBJ2-3, with D perhaps matching TRBD1 or TRBD2 (5 bases each). The CDR3 is 13 residues long. With 5 bases removed from V and 14 bases from J, the gap between germline ends came to 20 bases. CDR3 nucleotides: TGTGCCAGCAGTACCCTTGCTAGACCGGGGCTGTATTTT. It codes for CASSTLARPGLYF.

This clone was observed a handful of times. The V and J genes are TRBV5-8 and TRBJ1-5; 7 bases agree with TRBD1. The V and J ends lost 0 bases and 0 bases, in that order; junction bases with no gene match: 3. Germline V lookup: CDR1 SGHTS, CDR2 YDEGEE. CDR3 length: 16 residues. The CDR3 region has the DNA TGTGCCAGCAGCTTGGATAGGGGGCTTAGCAATCAGCCCCAGCATTTT. Protein product: CASSLDRGLSNQPQHF.

The rearrangement joins TRBV19 to TRBJ2-5; 7 nucleotides match TRBD1. The CDR3 is 14 amino acids. Germline CDR1 LNHDA, CDR2 SQIVND (reference sequence). Trimming took 3 bases from V and 4 from J; bases not matched to a gene: 5. The CDR3 nucleotides read TGTGCCAGTAGTATCGCGGACAGGCGAGAGACCCAGTACTTC. Its protein product is CASSIADRRETQYF.

J is TRBJ2-1 and V is TRBV5-6, with D possibly TRBD2 on 6 matching bases. Germline CDR1 is SGHDT and CDR2 is YYEEEE. With 7 bases removed from V and 9 bases from J, the gap between germline ends came to 20 bases. CDR3 length: 14 amino acids. CDR3 sequence reads: CASATGLSFSEQFF. The DNA for the CDR3 is TGTGCCAGCGCGACCGGACTATCCTTCAGTGAGCAGTTCTTC. Full variable domain (remainder filled in from reference TRBV5-6 and TRBJ2-1): DAGVTQSPTHLIKTRGQQVTLRCSPKSGHDTVSWYQQALGQGPQFIFQYYEEEERQRGNFPDRFSGHQFPNYSSELNVNALLLGDSALYLCASATGLSFSEQFFGPGTRLTVL.

The chain recombines TRBV4-3 with TRBJ2-1, with D hard to call. Trimming took off 3 bases at V and 0 bases at J, with 15 bases between the two ends. CDR3 length equals 17 residues. The germline CDR1 and CDR2 sequences are LGHNA and YSLEER. This chain's CDR3 is CASSQDALPFSYNEQFF. The CDR3 DNA follows: TGCGCCAGCAGCCAGGACGCACTCCCATTCTCCTACAATGAGCAGTTCTTC.

V usage is TRBV27 and J usage is TRBJ2-7, with D possibly being TRBD1 (6 bases). Trimming shortened V by 2 bases and J by 3 bases, and 8 bases separated the two germline ends. Germline CDR1 is MNHEY and CDR2 is SMNVEV (reference sequence). This CDR3 contains 13 residues. The CDR3 DNA follows: TGTGCCAGCAGTTTAGGCAGGGGCTACGAGCAGTACTTC. Protein sequence: CASSLGRGYEQYF.

The chain carries TRBV20-1 and TRBJ1-2; the D is unclear. CDR3 size: 11 residues. The germline V and J ends were trimmed by 3 bases and 8 bases, with 10 bases remaining between them. Germline V gene sequence: CDR1 DFQATT, CDR2 SNEGSKA (reference sequence). The CDR3 region is CSASDREGYTF. CDR3 nucleotides: TGCAGTGCTAGTGATAGAGAGGGCTACACCTTC.

The genes are TRBV7-9 and TRBJ2-7; D might be TRBD2 (6 bases). The V and J ends lost 1 base and 7 bases respectively, with 14 bases between them. Germline CDR1 SEHNR, CDR2 FQNEAQ (reference sequence). The CDR3 totals 14 residues. CDR3 residues: CASSLGGAGTEQYF. CDR3 nucleotides: TGTGCCAGCAGCTTAGGAGGGGCGGGAACTGAGCAGTACTTC.

This sequence joins TRBV15 and TRBJ1-1, with TRBD1 matching 7 bases. J was trimmed by 10 bases and V by 1 base; bases with no gene match: 9. This CDR3 spans 14 amino acids. The germline V gene encodes CDR1 LNHNV and CDR2 YYDKDF (reference sequence). The CDR3 DNA reads TGTGCCACCAGCAGAGGTCAGGGGGAGTCGGGAGCTTTCTTT. Protein: CATSRGQGESGAFF.

This chain connects TRBV12-3 or TRBV12-4 to TRBJ1-1, with 7 bases aligning to TRBD1. The CDR3 sequence is 13 residues long. V lost 4 bases, J lost 6 bases, and 5 bases stayed unmatched. The CDR3 region has the DNA TGTGCCAGCAGTTGGGGGACAGTCGCTGAAGCTTTCTTT. It yields the protein CASSWGTVAEAFF.

This chain connects TRBV5-6 to TRBJ2-7; D call uncertain. The CDR3 extends over 12 amino acids. Trimming shortened V by 0 bases and J by 5 bases, and 6 bases separated the two germline ends. Germline-derived CDR1 and CDR2 are SGHDT and YYEEEE. The CDR3 loop is CASSLGQNEQYF. CDR3 nucleotide sequence: TGTGCCAGCAGCTTGGGACAAAACGAGCAGTACTTC.

This clone was observed a single time. CDR3 region: CASSQKGQGLNSNQPQHF. CDR3 coding DNA: TGTGCCAGCAGCCAAAAGGGGCAGGGCTTAAATAGCAATCAGCCCCAGCATTTT. This rearrangement joins TRBV14 to TRBJ1-5; TRBD1 might be the D (5 bases). The V gene's germline CDR1 is SGHDN and CDR2 FVKESK. This CDR3 comprises 18 residues. Trimming removed 2 bases from V and 0 bases from J, with 17 bases in between.

In its sample, this clone was seen once. The rearrangement links TRBV7-2 to TRBJ2-1; D may match TRBD1 or TRBD2 (6 bases each). Per the germline V gene, CDR1 is SGHTA and CDR2 is FQGNSA. Deletions cut 8 bases from V and 4 bases from J, with 18 bases between. This CDR3 is built from 15 residues. The CDR3 nucleotides are TGTGCCAGCGAGCCCCGGGGGCCCCCTTACAATGAGCAGTTCTTC. Translated: CASEPRGPPYNEQFF.

The chain joins TRBV19 to TRBJ2-4; D may be TRBD2 (7 bases). The CDR3 extends over 19 amino acids. Trimming removed 6 bases at V and 7 bases at J, with 31 bases between. Germline V gives CDR1 LNHDA, CDR2 SQIVND (reference sequence). CDR3 DNA: TGTGCCAGTAGCCCACGGGGCAGGGCTGGCGGGGGCCTTTTGAACATTCAGTACTTC. It translates to CASSPRGRAGGGLLNIQYF.

This clone has just one count. J is TRBJ2-7 and V is TRBV6-5; no reliable D call. Trimming removed 6 bases at V and 2 bases at J, with 17 bases between. The CDR3 covers 15 residues. Germline V gene data show CDR1 as MNHEY and CDR2 as SVGAGI. For the CDR3, the DNA is TGTGCCAGCAGGACGGATTATGACCTGCCCTACGAGCAGTACTTC. The encoded protein is CASRTDYDLPYEQYF.

This rearrangement joins TRBV25-1 to TRBJ2-5, with TRBD2 matching 7 bases. In germline, CDR1 is MGHDK, CDR2 SYGVNS. The V segment lost 3 bases and the J segment 1 base; nucleotides outside the gene matches: 5. The CDR3 covers 15 residues. In nucleotides, the CDR3 is TGTGCCAGCAGTGACTCCAGCGGGACCCAAGAGACCCAGTACTTC. Translated, it gives CASSDSSGTQETQYF.

The chain combines TRBV7-2 with TRBJ2-2, with D uncertain. The CDR3 is 17 amino acids. V was cut by 2 bases and J by 0 bases, with 13 bases left in between. In germline, CDR1 is SGHTA, CDR2 FQGNSA. The CDR3 here is CASSLSRRNANTGELFF. The CDR3 bases are TGTGCCAGCAGCTTATCCCGACGCAACGCGAACACCGGGGAGCTGTTTTTT.

CDR3 in DNA: TGTGCCAGCAGCTTGATGGGGGTTACTGAAGCTTTCTTT. This sequence encodes CASSLMGVTEAFF. The rearrangement uses TRBV5-4 and TRBJ1-1, with D maybe TRBD1 (5 bases). Trimming removed 1 base at V and 5 bases at J, with 9 bases between. Germline lookup yields CDR1 SGHNT and CDR2 YYREEE (reference sequence). The length of the CDR3 is 13 residues.

The rearrangement links TRBV5-6 to TRBJ2-7; possible D gene TRBD1, 5 bases. The CDR3 has 15 amino acids. The V and J ends lost 2 bases and 5 bases respectively, with 17 bases between them. CDR1 and CDR2 (germline): SGHDT, YYEEEE. For the CDR3, the DNA is TGTGCCAGCAGCTTACCGCAGGGTATGTTCCACGAGCAGTACTTC. Protein product: CASSLPQGMFHEQYF.

The chain is built from TRBV19 and TRBJ2-2; 9 bases map to TRBD1. Germline V CDR1 and CDR2: LNHDA, SQIVND (reference sequence). CDR3 length equals 17 residues. V shed 9 bases, J shed 5 bases, and the junction held 16 bases outside the gene matches. CDR3 DNA: TGTGCCAGCTCGGGGCTTGCCGGGACAGGGACGACCGGGGAGCTGTTTTTT. Its protein product is CASSGLAGTGTTGELFF. The whole variable domain, filled in from reference TRBV19 and TRBJ2-2, reads DGGITQSPKYLFRKEGQNVTLSCEQNLNHDAMYWYRQDPGQGLRLIYYSQIVNDFQKGDIAEGYSVSREKKESFPLTVTSAQKNPTAFYLCASSGLAGTGTTGELFFGEGSRLTVL.